These 7 T cell receptor beta chains were all obtained from the same sample, sequenced in a study of cytomegalovirus exposure and HLA in healthy donors. Primers included in the PCR were 60 Vbeta and 13 Jbeta primers. Sequencing used immunoSEQ multiplex PCR; TCRdb keeps in-frame clones, though not all of them. This table holds 60,000 to 100,000 clones, 78% found once. Specimen: PBMCs. Every receptor here comes from a male donor in good health and CMV-seropositive.

This clone was seen a few times. The V and J genes are TRBV6-6 and TRBJ2-3; 9 bases map to TRBD2. Germline V gene lookup returns CDR1 MNHNY and CDR2 SVGAGI (reference sequence). The CDR3 runs 14 residues. The junction had 5 bases not matched to a gene; V was cut back by 6 bases and J by 4 bases. CDR3 sequence: CASSQREAPDTQYF. The DNA of the CDR3 is TGTGCCAGCAGCCAGCGGGAGGCCCCAGATACGCAGTATTTT.

In its sample, this clone was seen a few times. The gene calls are TRBV7-2 and TRBJ2-3, with 7 bases identical to TRBD1. The CDR3 consists of 12 residues. J lost 4 bases, V lost 5 bases, and 0 bases had no gene match. Germline V gene sequence: CDR1 SGHTA, CDR2 FQGNSA. For the CDR3, the DNA is TGTGCCAGCAGCCAGGGGGCAGATACGCAGTATTTT. Its translation is CASSQGADTQYF. The whole variable domain, remainder taken from reference TRBV7-2 and TRBJ2-3, is GAGVSQSPSNKVTEKGKDVELRCDPISGHTALYWYRQSLGQGLEFLIYFQGNSAPDKSGLPSDRFSAERTGGSVSTLTIQRTQQEDSAVYLCASSQGADTQYFGPGTRLTVL.

The genes are TRBV7-8 and TRBJ2-7; TRBD1 matches 10 bases. This CDR3 has 16 residues. Germline trimming cut 3 bases from V and 1 base from J; bases unmatched to any gene: 6. In germline, CDR1 is SGHVS, CDR2 FQNEAQ. The CDR3 DNA sequence: TGTGCCAGCAGCTTGGGGGACAGGGGACAATCCTACGAGCAGTACTTC. Translated, it gives CASSLGDRGQSYEQYF.

This chain connects TRBV4-1 to TRBJ2-2; the D is unclear. Germline V gene data show CDR1 as MGHRA and CDR2 as YSYEKL. The CDR3 has 15 residues. The germline V and J ends were trimmed by 1 base and 5 bases, with 11 bases remaining between them. CDR3 region: CASSQVTRLTGELFF. The CDR3 DNA reads TGCGCCAGCAGCCAAGTTACGAGGCTAACCGGGGAGCTGTTTTTT.

This clone was recorded many times. The V call is TRBV6-4, the J call TRBJ2-1; 14 nucleotides line up with TRBD2. The J segment lost 6 bases and the V segment lost 5 bases, leaving 3 bases of the junction unmatched. Germline V lookup: CDR1 MRHNA, CDR2 SNTAGT. The length of the CDR3 is 15 residues. The CDR3 loop reads CASSLGLAGGNEQFF. The CDR3 DNA reads as TGTGCCAGCAGTCTTGGACTAGCGGGGGGCAATGAGCAGTTCTTC.

This sequence joins TRBV28 and TRBJ2-3; 7 bases agree with TRBD1. The junction had 11 bases not matched to a gene; V was cut back by 5 bases and J by 6 bases. The CDR3 extends over 15 amino acids. Germline CDR1 and CDR2: MDHEN and SYDVKM. The CDR3 here is CASSTRDRFADTQYF. The CDR3 nucleotides are TGTGCCAGCAGTACCCGGGACAGATTTGCGGATACGCAGTATTTT.

The chain joins TRBV19 to TRBJ1-5; D may be TRBD1 (6 bases). CDR1 and CDR2 (germline): LNHDA, SQIVND (reference sequence). Between the trimmed V and J ends, which lost 7 bases and 7 bases, there was a span of 14 bases. The CDR3 spans 13 residues. The CDR3 nucleotides read TGTGCCAGTACACGGGGGGCTGGACAGCCCCAGCATTTT. As protein: CASTRGAGQPQHF.